These 9 T cell receptor beta chains originate from one sample sequenced in a study of blood T cell repertoires in COVID-19. The data were produced by immunoSEQ multiplex PCR, yet TCRdb's version contains in-frame clones alone and is incomplete. The repertoire holds tens of thousands of clones, with roughly 83% as singletons. The sequencing input was peripheral blood. The receptor source for this set is a young man with COVID-19, enrolled during active disease.

This clone was detected once. V is TRBV9 and J is TRBJ1-1; no clear D. Trimming removed 2 bases at V and 2 bases at J, with 7 bases between. The CDR3 has 13 residues. CDR1 is SGDLS, CDR2 YYNGEE, per germline. CDR3 residues: CASSVEGNTEAFF. The CDR3 DNA reads TGTGCCAGCAGCGTGGAGGGAAACACTGAAGCTTTCTTT.

For this clone: One end of the junction varies from germline; a read error may be responsible. The chain combines TRBV7-3 with TRBJ1-1; perhaps TRBD1 as D (6 bases). Germline CDR1 is SGHTA and CDR2 is FQGTGA. The CDR3 is made up of 15 amino acids. For the CDR3, the DNA is TGTCCCAGCAGCCGGGGGAGGGGGAGAAACACTGAAGCTTTCTTT. It specifies CPSSRGRGRNTEAFF. The full variable domain, completed using reference TRBV7-3 and TRBJ1-1, is GAGVSQTPSNKVTEKGKYVELRCDPISGHTALYWYRQSLGQGPEFLIYFQGTGAADDSGLPNDRFFAVRPEGSVSTLKIQRTERGDSAVYLCPSSRGRGRNTEAFFGQGTRLTVV.

The chain joins TRBV19 to TRBJ2-2; the D is unclear. The CDR3 runs 15 residues. V was shortened by 6 bases and J by 0 bases, with 11 bases between the two germline ends. From germline, CDR1 is LNHDA and CDR2 SQIVND (reference sequence). The CDR3 DNA sequence: TGTGCCAGTAGAACGCATAACTCGAACACCGGGGAGCTGTTTTTT. This codes for CASRTHNSNTGELFF.

The chain links TRBV28 to TRBJ1-2; D may be TRBD1 (6 bases). The CDR3 runs to 15 residues. Germline CDR1 and CDR2: MDHEN and SYDVKM. V lost 6 bases to trimming and J lost 2 bases, with 16 bases between them. The CDR3 sequence is CASSLGTLGNYGYTF. CDR3 nucleotide sequence: TGTGCCAGCAGCCTAGGGACATTGGGGAACTATGGCTACACCTTC.

The gene calls are TRBV29-1 and TRBJ2-3, with TRBD1 matching 8 bases. V gave up 8 bases and J gave up 3 bases; unmatched junction bases: 10. Germline V lookup: CDR1 SQVTM, CDR2 ANQGSEA. The CDR3 is made up of 14 amino acids. CDR3 loop: CSLTTGERTDTQYF. The CDR3 coding sequence is TGCAGCTTGACGACAGGGGAACGTACAGATACGCAGTATTTT.

The rearrangement uses TRBV5-1 and TRBJ2-1; TRBD2 matches 7 bases. The trim removed 0 bases at V and 6 bases at J, leaving 6 bases unmatched. The germline V gene encodes CDR1 SGHRS and CDR2 YFSETQ. This CDR3 contains 15 residues. As DNA, the CDR3 is TGCGCCAGCAGCTTGGTCACGAGCGGGATCAATGAGCAGTTCTTC. Encoded protein: CASSLVTSGINEQFF.

The chain uses TRBV28 and TRBJ2-1, with 9 positions matching TRBD1. Unmatched junction bases numbered 18, after V lost 6 bases and J lost 0 bases. The germline V gene encodes CDR1 MDHEN and CDR2 SYDVKM. The CDR3 length is 20 residues. CDR3 in DNA: TGTGCCAGCAGAAAGATTATCCAAAAACAGGGGGCTGCCTCCTACAATGAGCAGTTCTTC. Protein sequence: CASRKIIQKQGAASYNEQFF.

The rearrangement uses TRBV5-1 and TRBJ1-1, with TRBD1 matching over 7 bases. This CDR3 has 16 amino acids. Losses at the gene ends were 3 bases for V and 6 bases for J; bases not matched to a gene: 14. Looked up from germline, CDR1 is SGHRS and CDR2 is YFSETQ. Here the CDR3 DNA reads TGCGCCAGCAGCTCGAAGGGACAGTTACTAAACGCTGAAGCTTTCTTT. The encoded protein is CASSSKGQLLNAEAFF.

This chain connects TRBV5-1 to TRBJ1-2, with D maybe TRBD1 (6 bases). V shed 4 bases and J shed 4 bases, with 14 bases lying between them. CDR1 is SGHRS and CDR2 is YFSETQ in the germline V gene. The CDR3 totals 14 residues. The CDR3 is CASSEDRLGYGYTF. The DNA for the CDR3 is TGCGCCAGCAGCGAGGACAGATTAGGCTATGGCTACACCTTC.